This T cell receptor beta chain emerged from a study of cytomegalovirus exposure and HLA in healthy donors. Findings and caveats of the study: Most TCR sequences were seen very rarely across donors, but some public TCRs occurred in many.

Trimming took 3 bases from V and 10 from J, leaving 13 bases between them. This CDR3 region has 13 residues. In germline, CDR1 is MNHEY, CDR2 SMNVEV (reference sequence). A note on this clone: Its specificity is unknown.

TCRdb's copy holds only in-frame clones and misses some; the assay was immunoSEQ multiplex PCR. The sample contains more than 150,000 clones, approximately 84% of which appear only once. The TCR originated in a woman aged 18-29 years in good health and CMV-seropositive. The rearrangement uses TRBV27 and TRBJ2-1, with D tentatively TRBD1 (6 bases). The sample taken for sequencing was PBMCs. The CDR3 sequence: CASSFRGIGEQFF. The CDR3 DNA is TGTGCCAGCAGTTTTAGGGGGATCGGGGAGCAGTTCTTC.